This T cell receptor (beta chain) stems from a study of Graves' ophthalmopathy and Graves' hyperthyroidism. Whole-study findings and limits: A model built from 13 signatures distinguished ophthalmopathy from stable hyperthyroidism with approximately 89% sensitivity and about 81% specificity.

Other autoimmune diseases, uncontrolled infections, pregnancy or lactation excluded patients from enrollment. The diagnosis combined clinical symptoms, thyroxine, TRAb, thyroid ultrasound and orbital computed tomography scans. With respect to this clonotype: Its antigen is as yet unknown.

Scientists amplified the TCR beta CDR3 regions from RNA transcripts. The first-round RT-PCR employed HTBI primers together with the Qiagen OneStep RT-PCR kit. A multiplex PCR was then performed as the second round. A single record per CDR3 protein comes from TCRdb applying MiXCR to the multiplex PCR reads. This table has 350,000 to 400,000 distinct CDR3 sequences, 15% appearing once. The CDR3 loop spans 14 amino acids. The germline V gene has CDR1 SGHRS and CDR2 YFSETQ. After removal of 0 bases from V and 3 bases from J, the junction contained 2 bases not matched to a gene. The chain has TRBV5-1 and TRBJ2-5, with 7 bases identical to TRBD2. The sample was peripheral blood. The source of this sequence is a woman aged 18-35 years with stable Graves' hyperthyroidism. The CDR3 sequence: CASSLGTRKETQYF. CDR3 coding DNA: TGCGCCAGCAGCTTGGGGACTAGGAAAGAGACCCAGTACTTC.